The TCR beta chain under discussion was sequenced for a study of regulatory T cells in long-lasting Graves disease. Study-level information: The term persistent Graves' disease signified upward of 5 years on antithyroid drugs with positive TSH receptor antibodies.

Regarding the study as a whole: TRBV28 was favored in persistent disease, as were TRBJ1-2 and TRBJ2-5.

This CDR3 has 18 residues. CDR1 and CDR2 (germline): SGHAT, FQNNGV. V lost 5 bases and J 2 bases, leaving 25 bases between the germline ends. Noted time point: persistent/refractory GD, antithyroid drugs over 5 years with positive TRAb. From PBMCs, RNA was extracted and then used to make the TCR library. The authors built TCR beta libraries using iRepertoire HTBI primers and Arm-PCR of CDR3 regions. TCRdb reprocessed the multiplex PCR reads with MiXCR, giving one entry per CDR3 protein. This sample carries 360,000 or so distinct CDR3 sequences, more than 20% of them seen once, and the ten largest clones take approximately 28%. This clonotype was recorded many times. Its antigen remains unidentified.

This TCR was sampled from a woman aged 40-49 years with Graves disease. The chain uses TRBV11-2 and TRBJ2-7, with D tentatively TRBD1 (5 bases). Sequenced here: peripheral blood mononuclear cells (PBMCs), sampled when the disease was refractory, from a patient treated with antithyroid drugs. The CDR3 DNA is TGTGCCAGCAGCCCTCTGAATCGGCCAAGGGGCCAAGCCTACGAGCAGTACTTC. Translation: CASSPLNRPRGQAYEQYF.